This TCR beta chain was sequenced for a study of cytomegalovirus exposure and HLA in healthy donors. Libraries were prepared by immunoSEQ multiplex PCR; TCRdb keeps only in-frame clonotypes and omits some of them. The sample has tens of thousands of clones; less than 95% are singletons. This clonotype was sampled from a woman younger than 35 in good health and CMV-seronegative. The sequenced sample was PBMCs.

This chain's CDR3 is CASSLVVDAFQGAQYF. In DNA, the CDR3 is TGCGCCAGCAGCCTCGTGGTAGATGCCTTTCAGGGGGCCCAGTACTTC. This sequence joins TRBV5-1 and TRBJ2-5, with TRBD1 identical over 7 bases. V trimming: 4 bases; J trimming: 9 bases; junction bases outside the gene matches: 18. The germline V gene has CDR1 SGHRS and CDR2 YFSETQ. This CDR3 has 16 residues.